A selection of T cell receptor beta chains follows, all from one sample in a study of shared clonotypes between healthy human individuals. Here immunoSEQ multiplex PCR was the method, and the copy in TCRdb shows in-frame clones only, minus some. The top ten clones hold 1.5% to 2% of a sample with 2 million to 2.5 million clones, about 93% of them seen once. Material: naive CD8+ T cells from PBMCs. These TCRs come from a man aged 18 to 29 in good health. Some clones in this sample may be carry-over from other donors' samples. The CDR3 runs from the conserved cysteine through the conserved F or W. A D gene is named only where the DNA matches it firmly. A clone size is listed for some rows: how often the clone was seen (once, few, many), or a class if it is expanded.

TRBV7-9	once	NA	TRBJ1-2	CASSLGGQIYGYTF
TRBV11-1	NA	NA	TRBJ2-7	CASSPRGREAAYEQYF
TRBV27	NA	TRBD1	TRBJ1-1	CASSSGGGTEAFF
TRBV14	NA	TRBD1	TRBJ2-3	CASSHIPGQGQDTQYF
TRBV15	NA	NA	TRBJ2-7	CATSTGRRVGEQYF
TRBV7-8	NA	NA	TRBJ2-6	CASSPRRATGFWVGANVLTF
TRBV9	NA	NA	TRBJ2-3	CASSVIPGVTVDTQYF
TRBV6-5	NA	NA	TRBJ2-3	CASRPVDVWSDTQYF
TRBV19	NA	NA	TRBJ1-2	CASSTRTVAFGYTF
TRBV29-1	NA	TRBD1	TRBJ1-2	CSVGGVLGQGTNYGYTF
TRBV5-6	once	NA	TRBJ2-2	CASSLGRGNTGELFF
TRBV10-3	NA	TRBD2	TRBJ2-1	CAISESLAGAGNEQFF
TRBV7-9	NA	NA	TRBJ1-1	CASSSGVVEPEAFF
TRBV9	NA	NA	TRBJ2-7	CASSVGADVYEQYF
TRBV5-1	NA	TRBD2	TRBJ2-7	CASSLGPPRGVPVEQYF
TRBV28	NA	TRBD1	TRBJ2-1	CASSLGQGVPWEQFF
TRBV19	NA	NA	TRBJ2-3	CASSERVQGDTQYF
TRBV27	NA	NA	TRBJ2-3	CASSSGRGGLTITDTQYF
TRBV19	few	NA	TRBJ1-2	CASSIAQERRGYTF
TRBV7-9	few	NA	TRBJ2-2	CASSLASGELFF
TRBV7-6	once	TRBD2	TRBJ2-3	CASSWGGRAADTQYF
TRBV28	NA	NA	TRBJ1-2	CASSATTTNNYGYTF